This T cell receptor (beta chain) was profiled in a study of regulatory T cells in long-lasting Graves disease. As to time point: newly diagnosed GD, antithyroid drugs for less than 3 months. Construction of the TCR library relied on RNA isolated from PBMCs. For TCR beta, libraries came from iRepertoire HTBI primers and Arm-PCR of CDR3 regions. TCRdb re-derived calls from the multiplex PCR reads in MiXCR, one entry per CDR3 protein. This sample has more than 400,000 distinct CDR3 sequences, with about 17% found just once. This CDR3 has 14 residues. Looked up from germline, CDR1 is SEHNR and CDR2 is FQNEAQ (reference sequence). V shed 3 bases and J shed 3 bases, with 10 bases lying between them. Study-wide results and caveats: Persistent patients shared more public clonotypes (about 2,600) than new patients (more than 900).

A word on this clonotype: Its antigen remains unidentified.

These data are also associated with another study on T cells in Graves' hyperthyroidism and ophthalmopathy.

The TCR originated in a woman aged 25 to 45 with Graves disease. Specimen: peripheral blood mononuclear cells (PBMCs), collected at new diagnosis, from a patient treated with antithyroid drugs. This chain links TRBV7-9 with TRBJ2-3; D is perhaps TRBD2 (6 bases). For the CDR3, the DNA is TGTGCCAGCAGCTTGGGGGGTGCGACAGATACGCAGTATTTT. This translates into CASSLGGATDTQYF.